This TCR beta chain was recorded in a study of shared clonotypes between healthy human individuals. CDR1 is SGHTA and CDR2 is FQGNSA in the germline V gene. Trimming removed 1 base from V and 11 bases from J, with 9 bases in between. The CDR3 is 12 residues long. Donation came from healthy HIV-negative adults that had no recent acute infections or vaccinations. All participating donors were Caucasian adults from Nashville, Tennessee. Measured with immunoSEQ multiplex PCR; TCRdb has only the in-frame clones, and not every one. The table records over a million clones, around 95% of them present only once.

The TCR comes from a young man in good health. Sequenced material: naive CD4+ T cells sorted from blood. As for subset: CD45RA+ positively selected. The rearrangement uses TRBV7-2 and TRBJ2-1, with a possible D match to TRBD1 (5 bases). The CDR3 DNA follows: TGTGCCAGCAGCTTAGACGACAGAAAGCAGTTCTTC. This encodes CASSLDDRKQFF.